Listed below are T cell receptor beta chains from one sample, sequenced in a study of cytomegalovirus exposure and HLA in healthy donors. Method: immunoSEQ multiplex PCR; TCRdb's copy keeps in-frame clones and lacks some. This table holds 150,000 to 200,000 clones, about four fifths found once. The material sequenced was PBMCs. The origin of the receptors is a man aged 35 to 55 in good health and CMV-seropositive. CDR3s include the opening cysteine and the closing phenylalanine or tryptophan. Each record gives: J gene, D gene, V gene, CDR3 DNA, CDR3 protein. A D gene is named only where the DNA matches it firmly.

J gene: TRBJ2-7; D gene: .; V gene: TRBV5-4; CDR3 DNA: TGTGCCAGCAGCTTGGATCGAGGGATGTACGAGCAGTACTTC; CDR3 protein: CASSLDRGMYEQYF
J gene: TRBJ2-5; D gene: TRBD1; V gene: TRBV2; CDR3 DNA: TGTGCCAGCAGGGGTAGACAGGGAGAGACCCAGTACTTC; CDR3 protein: CASRGRQGETQYF
J gene: TRBJ1-1; D gene: .; V gene: TRBV10-1; CDR3 DNA: TGCGCCAGCAGTGAGGACAGAAACATTCGCACTGAAGCTTTCTTT; CDR3 protein: CASSEDRNIRTEAFF
J gene: TRBJ2-3; D gene: TRBD1; V gene: TRBV27; CDR3 DNA: TGTGCCAGCAATCCCGGACAGGGTGATACAGATACGCAGTATTTT; CDR3 protein: CASNPGQGDTDTQYF
J gene: TRBJ2-7; D gene: TRBD2; V gene: TRBV18; CDR3 DNA: TGTGCCAGCTCACCCCTCGGACTAGCGGGAGGGCCTATAGAGCAGTACTTC; CDR3 protein: CASSPLGLAGGPIEQYF
J gene: TRBJ1-2; D gene: TRBD1; V gene: TRBV6-1; CDR3 DNA: TGTGCCAGCAGCCTGGACAGGGTCCATGGCTACACCTTC; CDR3 protein: CASSLDRVHGYTF
J gene: TRBJ1-2; D gene: .; V gene: TRBV11-3; CDR3 DNA: TGTGCCAGCAGCTTAGATACCCACTTTCGCCAAGGCTACACCTTC; CDR3 protein: CASSLDTHFRQGYTF
J gene: TRBJ1-5; D gene: TRBD1; V gene: TRBV6-1; CDR3 DNA: TGTGCCAGCAGGCTGGACAGGAATCAGCCCCAGCATTTT; CDR3 protein: CASRLDRNQPQHF
J gene: TRBJ2-7; D gene: TRBD2; V gene: TRBV18; CDR3 DNA: TGTGCCAGCTCACCAGGGACTAGCGGGAGCAGTCGCTTTTACGAGCAGTACTTC; CDR3 protein: CASSPGTSGSSRFYEQYF
J gene: TRBJ2-7; D gene: TRBD2; V gene: TRBV29-1; CDR3 DNA: TGCAGCGTTCGGTCCAACCGACGGGAGGGTCCCTACGAGCAGTACTTC; CDR3 protein: CSVRSNRREGPYEQYF
J gene: TRBJ2-1; D gene: TRBD2; V gene: TRBV19; CDR3 DNA: TGTGCCAGTAGTATAGATATAAGGGCAGCGGGACCGAATGAGCAGTTCTTC; CDR3 protein: CASSIDIRAAGPNEQFF
J gene: TRBJ1-2; D gene: TRBD1; V gene: TRBV5-1; CDR3 DNA: TGCGCCAGCAGCTCGGGACAGGGTTGGTATGGCTACACCTTC; CDR3 protein: CASSSGQGWYGYTF
J gene: TRBJ2-2; D gene: .; V gene: TRBV29-1; CDR3 DNA: TGCAGCGTTGGGAGTGACCTTAACACCGGGGAGCTGTTTTTT; CDR3 protein: CSVGSDLNTGELFF
J gene: TRBJ2-1; D gene: TRBD2; V gene: TRBV5-4; CDR3 DNA: TGTGCCAGCAGCATGGAGACTAGCGGGGCGAGGTCTGGGGAGCAGTTCTTC; CDR3 protein: CASSMETSGARSGEQFF